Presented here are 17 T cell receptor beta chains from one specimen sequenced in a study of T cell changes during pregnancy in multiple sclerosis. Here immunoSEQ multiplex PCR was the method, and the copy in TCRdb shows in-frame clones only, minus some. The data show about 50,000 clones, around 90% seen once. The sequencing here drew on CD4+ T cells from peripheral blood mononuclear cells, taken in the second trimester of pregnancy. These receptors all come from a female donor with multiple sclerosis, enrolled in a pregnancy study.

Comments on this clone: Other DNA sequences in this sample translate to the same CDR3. The CDR3 region is CASSLEGQGRGYTF. Written as DNA, the CDR3 is TGCGCCAGCAGCTTGGAAGGACAGGGACGTGGCTACACCTTC. This chain uses TRBV5-1 with TRBJ1-2; 8 bases match TRBD1. The CDR3 length is 14 residues. The V gene end was trimmed by 0 bases and the J gene end by 7 bases; junction bases not matched to a gene: 5. Germline V gene lookup returns CDR1 SGHRS and CDR2 YFSETQ.

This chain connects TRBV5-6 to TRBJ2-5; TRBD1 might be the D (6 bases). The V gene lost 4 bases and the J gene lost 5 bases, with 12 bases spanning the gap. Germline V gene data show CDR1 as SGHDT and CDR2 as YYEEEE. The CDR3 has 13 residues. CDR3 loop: CASSLQGRETQYF. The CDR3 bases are TGTGCCAGCAGCCTACAGGGTAGGGAGACCCAGTACTTC.

The CDR3 DNA reads TGTGCCAGCAGCTTGGTAACCTACCAGACCCAGTACTTC. Encoded protein: CASSLVTYQTQYF. The rearrangement links TRBV5-6 to TRBJ2-5; no clear D gene. In germline, CDR1 is SGHDT, CDR2 YYEEEE. The CDR3 is made up of 13 amino acids. Trimming removed 0 bases from V and 6 bases from J, with 9 bases in between.

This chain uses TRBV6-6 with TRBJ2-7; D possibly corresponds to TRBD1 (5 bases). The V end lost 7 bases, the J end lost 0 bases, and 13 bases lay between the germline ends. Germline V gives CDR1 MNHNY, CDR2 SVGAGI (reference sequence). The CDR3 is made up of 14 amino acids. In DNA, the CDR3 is TGTGCCAGCAATCACAGGAGTTTCTCCTACGAGCAGTACTTC. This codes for CASNHRSFSYEQYF.

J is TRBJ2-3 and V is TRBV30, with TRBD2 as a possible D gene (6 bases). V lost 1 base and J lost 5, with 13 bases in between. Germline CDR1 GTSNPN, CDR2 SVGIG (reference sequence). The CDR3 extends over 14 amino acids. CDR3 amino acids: CAWSELARGDTQYF. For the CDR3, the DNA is TGTGCCTGGAGTGAACTAGCTCGAGGAGATACGCAGTATTTT.

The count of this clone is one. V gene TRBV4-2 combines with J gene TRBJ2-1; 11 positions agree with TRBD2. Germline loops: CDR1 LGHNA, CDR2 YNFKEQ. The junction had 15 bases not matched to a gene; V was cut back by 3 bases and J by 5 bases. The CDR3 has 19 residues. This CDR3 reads CASSQDGLAGGVLNNEQFF. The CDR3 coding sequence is TGTGCCAGCAGCCAGGACGGGTTAGCGGGGGGGGTCTTAAACAATGAGCAGTTCTTC.

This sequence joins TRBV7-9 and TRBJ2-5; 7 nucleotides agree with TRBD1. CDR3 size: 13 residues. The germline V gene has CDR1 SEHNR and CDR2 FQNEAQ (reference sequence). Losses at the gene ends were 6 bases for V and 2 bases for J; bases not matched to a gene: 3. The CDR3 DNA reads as TGTGCCAGCAGTTACAGGGGACAAGAGACCCAGTACTTC. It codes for CASSYRGQETQYF.

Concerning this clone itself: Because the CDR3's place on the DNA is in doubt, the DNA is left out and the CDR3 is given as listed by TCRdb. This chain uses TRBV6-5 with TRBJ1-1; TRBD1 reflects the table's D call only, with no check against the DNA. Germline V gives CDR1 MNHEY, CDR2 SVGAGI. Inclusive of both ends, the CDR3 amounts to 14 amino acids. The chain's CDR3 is CASSSSQGNTEAFF.

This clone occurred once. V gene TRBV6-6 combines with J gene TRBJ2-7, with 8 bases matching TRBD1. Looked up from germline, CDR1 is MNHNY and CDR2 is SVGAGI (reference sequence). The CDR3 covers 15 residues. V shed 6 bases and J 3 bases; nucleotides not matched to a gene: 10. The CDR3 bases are TGTGCCAGCAGAGCAACAGGGGGATCGAGCTACGAGCAGTACTTC. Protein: CASRATGGSSYEQYF.

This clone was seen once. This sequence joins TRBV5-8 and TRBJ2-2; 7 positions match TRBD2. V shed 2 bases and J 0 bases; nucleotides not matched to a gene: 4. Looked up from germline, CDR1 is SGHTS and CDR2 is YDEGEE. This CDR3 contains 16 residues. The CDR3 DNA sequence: TGTGCCAGCAGCTTCCGACTAGCCCCGAACACCGGGGAGCTGTTTTTT. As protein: CASSFRLAPNTGELFF.

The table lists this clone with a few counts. The CDR3 reads CASGRQLNTEAFF. CDR3 coding DNA: TGTGCCAGCGGGCGACAGCTGAACACTGAAGCTTTCTTT. The chain links TRBV27 to TRBJ1-1; D is possibly TRBD1 (5 bases). The CDR3 loop spans 13 amino acids. From germline, CDR1 is MNHEY and CDR2 SMNVEV (reference sequence). V lost 8 bases and J lost 0, with 10 bases in between.

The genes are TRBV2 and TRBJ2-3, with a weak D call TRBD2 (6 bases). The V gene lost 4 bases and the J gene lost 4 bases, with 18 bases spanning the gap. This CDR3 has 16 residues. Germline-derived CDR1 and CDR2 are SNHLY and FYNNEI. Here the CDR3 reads CASSGGAGPRADTQYF. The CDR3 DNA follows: TGTGCCAGCAGTGGCGGGGCAGGTCCGAGAGCAGATACGCAGTATTTT.

The CDR3: CASSGGVSYNEQFF. The DNA of the CDR3 is TGTGCCAGCAGTGGGGGGGTCTCCTACAATGAGCAGTTCTTC. V is TRBV25-1 and J is TRBJ2-1, with D maybe TRBD2 (6 bases). Looked up from germline, CDR1 is MGHDK and CDR2 is SYGVNS. V was clipped by 4 bases and J by 0 bases, with 7 bases between them. This CDR3 is 14 amino acids long.

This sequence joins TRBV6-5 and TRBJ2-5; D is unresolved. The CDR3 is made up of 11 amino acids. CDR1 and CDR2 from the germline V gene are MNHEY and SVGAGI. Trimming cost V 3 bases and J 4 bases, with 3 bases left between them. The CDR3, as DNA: TGTGCCAGCAGTTATCTAGAGACCCAGTACTTC. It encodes CASSYLETQYF.

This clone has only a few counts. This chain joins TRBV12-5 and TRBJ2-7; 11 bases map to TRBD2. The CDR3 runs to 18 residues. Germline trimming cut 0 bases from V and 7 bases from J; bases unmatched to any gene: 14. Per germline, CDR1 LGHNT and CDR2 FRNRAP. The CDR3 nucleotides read TGTGCTAGTGGTTTGGTACTTGAACTAGCGGGAGAGGATAGGGAGCAGTACTTC. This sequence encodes CASGLVLELAGEDREQYF. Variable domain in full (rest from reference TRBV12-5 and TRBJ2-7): DARVTQTPRHKVTEMGQEVTMRCQPILGHNTVFWYRQTMMQGLELLAYFRNRAPLDDSGMPKDRFSAEMPDATLATLKIQPSEPRDSAVYFCASGLVLELAGEDREQYFGPGTRLTVT.

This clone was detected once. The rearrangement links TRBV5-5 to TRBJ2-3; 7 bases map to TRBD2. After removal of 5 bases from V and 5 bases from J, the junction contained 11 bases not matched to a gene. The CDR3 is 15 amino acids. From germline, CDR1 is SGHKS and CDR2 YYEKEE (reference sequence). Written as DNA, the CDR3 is TGTGCCAGCAGACCCCCTCCTAGCGGTGGAGATACGCAGTATTTT. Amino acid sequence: CASRPPPSGGDTQYF.

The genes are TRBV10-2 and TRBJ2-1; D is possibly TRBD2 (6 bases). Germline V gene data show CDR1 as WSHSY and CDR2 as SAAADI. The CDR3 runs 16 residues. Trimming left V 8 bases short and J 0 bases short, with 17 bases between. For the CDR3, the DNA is TGCGCCAGCGGGTCCTATAGCGGAAGCTCCTACAATGAGCAGTTCTTC. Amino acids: CASGSYSGSSYNEQFF.